These 27 T cell receptor beta chains were all obtained from the same sample, sequenced in a study of OX40 agonist ivuxolimab in advanced cancers. Generated by immunoSEQ multiplex PCR, the TCRdb table keeps only in-frame clones and is missing some. The sample records under 30,000 clones, approximately 81% being singletons. The source material was CD4+ or CD8+ T cells sorted from blood, sampled in a trial of the OX40 agonist ivuxolimab. The source of these receptors is an adult with an advanced solid tumor such as melanoma, head and neck, liver or kidney cancer.

V and J are TRBV29-1 and TRBJ2-7; TRBD1 agrees at 8 bases. J gave up 5 bases and V 0 bases, and 6 bases lay outside the gene matches. The CDR3 has 14 amino acids. CDR1 and CDR2 (germline): SQVTM, ANQGSEA. The CDR3 reads CSVEDGQGAHEQYF. The CDR3 nucleotides read TGCAGCGTTGAAGATGGGCAGGGGGCTCACGAGCAGTACTTC.

The chain couples TRBV27 to TRBJ2-5; the match to TRBD2 covers 10 bases. The CDR3 runs 17 residues. Germline CDR1 MNHEY, CDR2 SMNVEV (reference sequence). The trim removed 5 bases at V and 5 bases at J, leaving 14 bases unmatched. Here the CDR3 reads CASSTEEIAGGWETQYF. In DNA form, the CDR3 reads TGTGCCAGCAGTACTGAGGAGATAGCGGGGGGCTGGGAGACCCAGTACTTC.

The rearrangement links TRBV4-1 to TRBJ2-1, with 7 bases aligning to TRBD2. In germline, CDR1 is MGHRA, CDR2 YSYEKL. The CDR3 is made up of 18 amino acids. Losses at the gene ends were 1 base for V and 2 bases for J; bases not matched to a gene: 11. CDR3 amino acids: CASSQAPPTSAPYNEQFF. CDR3 nucleotides: TGCGCCAGCAGCCAAGCCCCTCCCACTAGCGCGCCCTACAATGAGCAGTTCTTC.

The V and J genes are TRBV4-3 and TRBJ2-5, with 7 bases identical to TRBD1. J was trimmed by 2 bases and V by 0 bases; bases with no gene match: 6. Germline CDR1 is LGHNA and CDR2 is YSLEER. The length of the CDR3 is 16 residues. CDR3 region: CASSQDWGQSQETQYF. The DNA for the CDR3 is TGCGCCAGCAGCCAAGATTGGGGACAGTCTCAAGAGACCCAGTACTTC.

The chain has TRBV25-1 and TRBJ1-1, with D possibly TRBD1 on 6 matching bases. V was trimmed by 6 bases and J by 0 bases, leaving 8 bases between them. Germline V gene data show CDR1 as MGHDK and CDR2 as SYGVNS. This CDR3 is 13 amino acids long. This chain's CDR3 is CASSRGMNTEAFF. The CDR3 nucleotides are TGTGCCAGCAGCAGGGGTATGAACACTGAAGCTTTCTTT.

This chain connects TRBV4-1 to TRBJ1-1, with TRBD1 matching 7 bases. Losses at the gene ends were 1 base for V and 1 base for J; bases not matched to a gene: 3. Germline assignment: CDR1 MGHRA and CDR2 YSYEKL. This CDR3 is built from 15 residues. The CDR3: CASSQGTGSNTEAFF. DNA of the CDR3: TGCGCCAGCAGCCAAGGGACAGGATCGAACACTGAAGCTTTCTTT.

This chain uses TRBV29-1 with TRBJ1-5; TRBD1 agrees at 11 bases. This CDR3 is built from 14 residues. Germline CDR1 reads SQVTM; CDR2 reads ANQGSEA. After removal of 4 bases from V and 6 bases from J, the junction contained 5 bases not matched to a gene. CDR3 bases: TGCAGCGTTGTGGGACAGGGGGAAGGTCAGCCCCAGCATTTT. Its protein product is CSVVGQGEGQPQHF. Supplemented by reference TRBV29-1 and TRBJ1-5, the full variable domain reads SAVISQKPSRDICQRGTSLTIQCQVDSQVTMMFWYRQQPGQSLTLIATANQGSEATYESGFVIDKFPISRPNLTFSTLTVSNMSPEDSSIYLCSVVGQGEGQPQHFGDGTRLSIL.

The chain is built from TRBV5-5 and TRBJ2-7; D is undetermined. This CDR3 contains 11 residues. Germline V gene data show CDR1 as SGHKS and CDR2 as YYEKEE (reference sequence). The ends were cut back, 4 bases at V and 2 bases at J, with 4 bases in the middle. CDR3 nucleotide sequence: TGTGCCAGCAGCGGTACCTACGAGCAGTACTTC. Translated: CASSGTYEQYF.

This clone was detected only a few times. The J gene is TRBJ1-1, the V gene TRBV9; D uncertain. Germline V lookup: CDR1 SGDLS, CDR2 YYNGEE. CDR3 length: 13 amino acids. V was pared by 0 bases and J by 4 bases, with 7 bases between. Written as DNA, the CDR3 is TGTGCCAGCAGCGTAGGTATCGGCACTGAAGCTTTCTTT. This gives the protein CASSVGIGTEAFF.

V usage is TRBV5-5 and J usage is TRBJ2-2; the match to TRBD2 covers 14 bases. The ends lost 3 bases at V and 7 bases at J; junction bases unmatched: 8. The germline CDR1 and CDR2 sequences are SGHKS and YYEKEE (reference sequence). This CDR3 region has 17 residues. The CDR3 DNA sequence: TGTGCCAGCAGCTACACAAGGACTAGCGGGGGGAGCGGGGAGCTGTTTTTT. Its protein is CASSYTRTSGGSGELFF.

The chain recombines TRBV5-1 with TRBJ2-4; D may be TRBD1 or TRBD2 (5 bases each). Germline V CDR1 and CDR2: SGHRS, YFSETQ. The CDR3 has 12 amino acids. V was clipped by 1 base and J by 11 bases, with 10 bases between them. The CDR3 sequence is CASSLSRDVQYF. CDR3 DNA sequence: TGCGCCAGCAGCTTGAGCAGGGACGTTCAGTACTTC.

By share, this clone ranks as medium-sized. The V gene is TRBV4-1, the J gene TRBJ2-7, with TRBD2 identical over 8 bases. The CDR3 runs to 13 residues. Germline trimming cut 10 bases from V and 0 bases from J; bases unmatched to any gene: 5. Germline V lookup: CDR1 MGHRA, CDR2 YSYEKL. This chain's CDR3 is CATGGQISYEQYF. CDR3 DNA: TGCGCCACGGGGGGGCAGATCTCCTACGAGCAGTACTTC.

This chain links TRBV7-9 with TRBJ2-3; D is perhaps TRBD1 (6 bases). The CDR3 has 13 amino acids. With 11 bases removed from V and 2 bases from J, the gap between germline ends came to 14 bases. Germline loops: CDR1 SEHNR, CDR2 FQNEAQ (reference sequence). This CDR3 reads CAAEGQTTDTQYF. In nucleotides, the CDR3 is TGTGCCGCAGAAGGACAGACCACAGATACGCAGTATTTT. The variable domain in full, with the rest retrieved from reference TRBV7-9 and TRBJ2-3, is DTGVSQNPRHKITKRGQNVTFRCDPISEHNRLYWYRQTLGQGPEFLTYFQNEAQLEKSRLLSDRFSAERPKGSFSTLEIQRTEQGDSAMYLCAAEGQTTDTQYFGPGTRLTVL.

There are a few counts of this clone. The chain links TRBV29-1 to TRBJ1-1, with TRBD1 as a possible D gene (5 bases). The germline CDR1 and CDR2 sequences are SQVTM and ANQGSEA. V was clipped by 0 bases and J by 8 bases, with 13 bases between them. The CDR3 runs 13 residues. This chain's CDR3 is CSVEDREGPEAFF. DNA for the CDR3: TGCAGCGTTGAAGACAGGGAGGGGCCGGAAGCTTTCTTT.

V usage is TRBV29-1 and J usage is TRBJ2-2; D is perhaps TRBD1 (6 bases). V was shortened by 7 bases and J by 1 base, with 10 bases between the two germline ends. The CDR3 consists of 13 residues. Per germline, CDR1 SQVTM and CDR2 ANQGSEA. CDR3 sequence: CSAVRGNTGELFF. The CDR3 nucleotides are TGCAGCGCCGTCAGGGGGAACACCGGGGAGCTGTTTTTT.

This chain links TRBV9 with TRBJ2-1; weak D call: TRBD1 (6 bases). CDR1 is SGDLS, CDR2 YYNGEE, per germline. There are 19 residues in the CDR3. V lost 4 bases, J lost 0 bases, and 23 bases lay in between. CDR3 DNA sequence: TGTGCCAGCAGCCAAAACCCCCGGGACAACCCGAGCTCCTACAATGAGCAGTTCTTC. Protein sequence: CASSQNPRDNPSSYNEQFF.

The CDR3 DNA reads TGTGCCAGCAGCTTAGGATCGGGGGAAGCTTTCTTT. Protein product: CASSLGSGEAFF. J is TRBJ1-1 and V is TRBV13; D gene unclear. This CDR3 has 12 amino acids. Germline CDR1 reads PRHDT; CDR2 reads FYEKMQ (reference sequence). V was clipped by 0 bases and J by 8 bases, with 7 bases between them.

This chain joins TRBV7-9 and TRBJ1-5; D perhaps matches TRBD1 (5 bases). Per germline, CDR1 SEHNR and CDR2 FQNEAQ (reference sequence). The CDR3 covers 15 residues. Trimming stripped 8 bases from V and 0 bases from J, with 14 bases between. DNA for the CDR3: TGTGCCAGCGGGGGGAGTTCCTATAGCAATCAGCCCCAGCATTTT. Protein sequence: CASGGSSYSNQPQHF. Using reference TRBV7-9 and TRBJ1-5 for the parts outside the CDR3, the full variable domain is DTGVSQNPRHKITKRGQNVTFRCDPISEHNRLYWYRQTLGQGPEFLTYFQNEAQLEKSRLLSDRFSAERPKGSFSTLEIQRTEQGDSAMYLCASGGSSYSNQPQHFGDGTRLSIL.

CDR3 region: CASSAPLLYTSGATGELFF. The CDR3 DNA reads as TGTGCCAGCAGCGCCCCCCTTCTTTACACGTCGGGGGCCACCGGGGAGCTGTTTTTT. The chain links TRBV9 to TRBJ2-2, with D perhaps matching TRBD1 or TRBD2 (6 bases each). This CDR3 comprises 19 residues. Germline CDR1 is SGDLS and CDR2 is YYNGEE. The V end lost 3 bases, the J end lost 4 bases, and 25 bases lay between the germline ends. Full variable domain (missing parts from reference TRBV9 and TRBJ2-2): DSGVTQTPKHLITATGQRVTLRCSPRSGDLSVYWYQQSLDQGLQFLIQYYNGEERAKGNILERFSAQQFPDLHSELNLSSLELGDSALYFCASSAPLLYTSGATGELFFGEGSRLTVL.

The chain combines TRBV19 with TRBJ2-7, with TRBD1 as a possible D gene (6 bases). Germline loops: CDR1 LNHDA, CDR2 SQIVND (reference sequence). The CDR3 sequence is 14 residues long. V was pared by 1 base and J by 2 bases, with 9 bases between. CDR3 region: CASSIATGAYEQYF. For the CDR3, the DNA is TGTGCCAGTAGTATAGCGACAGGAGCCTACGAGCAGTACTTC.

The chain joins TRBV11-1 to TRBJ2-7; tentative D call: TRBD2 (6 bases). The V gene's germline CDR1 is SGHAT and CDR2 FQDESV (reference sequence). The CDR3 covers 14 residues. V shed 3 bases and J shed 2 bases, with 11 bases lying between them. CDR3 loop: CASSFRGNTYEQYF. The CDR3 DNA is TGTGCCAGCAGCTTTCGGGGGAACACCTACGAGCAGTACTTC.

The V gene is TRBV7-2, the J gene TRBJ1-5, with a weak D call TRBD1 (5 bases). This CDR3 region has 15 residues. V was pared by 2 bases and J by 11 bases, with 19 bases between. Germline V gene data show CDR1 as SGHTA and CDR2 as FQGNSA. The CDR3 region is CASSLPVRLMGAQHF. CDR3 DNA sequence: TGTGCCAGCAGCTTACCCGTCAGGTTGATGGGGGCCCAGCATTTT.

This chain links TRBV27 with TRBJ1-1; tentative D call: TRBD1 (6 bases). The CDR3 extends over 15 amino acids. V was clipped by 5 bases and J by 0 bases, with 13 bases between them. Germline CDR1 is MNHEY and CDR2 is SMNVEV (reference sequence). The CDR3 DNA reads as TGTGCCAGCAGTGCGCAGGGGCTCATGAACACTGAAGCTTTCTTT. Its translation is CASSAQGLMNTEAFF.

The chain joins TRBV4-3 to TRBJ2-7, with D perhaps TRBD1 (5 bases). The V end was cut by 0 bases, the J end by 1 base, with 10 bases between. CDR1 and CDR2 from the germline V gene are LGHNA and YSLEER. CDR3 length equals 15 residues. The CDR3 here is CASSQEDTLSYEQYF. As DNA, the CDR3 is TGCGCCAGCAGCCAAGAGGACACCCTTTCCTACGAGCAGTACTTC.

This chain uses TRBV4-3 with TRBJ2-1; TRBD2 is a possible D gene (6 bases). There are 16 residues in the CDR3. V lost 7 bases to trimming and J lost 2 bases, with 18 bases between them. From germline, CDR1 is LGHNA and CDR2 YSLEER. The CDR3 protein is CASTPGVAGTYNEQFF. CDR3 sequence (DNA): TGCGCCAGCACCCCTGGGGTCGCGGGAACCTACAATGAGCAGTTCTTC.

V and J are TRBV28 and TRBJ1-2; D uncertain. CDR1 and CDR2 (germline): MDHEN, SYDVKM. V was shortened by 7 bases and J by 0 bases, with 9 bases between the two germline ends. This CDR3 has 13 amino acids. The DNA for the CDR3 is TGTGCCAGCACTGCACCCGCTAACTATGGCTACACCTTC. It codes for CASTAPANYGYTF.

This clone has only one observation. The J gene is TRBJ1-1, the V gene TRBV9; D may be TRBD1 (5 bases). This CDR3 contains 16 residues. CDR1 and CDR2 (germline): SGDLS, YYNGEE. V was clipped by 1 base and J by 2 bases, with 15 bases between them. CDR3 DNA: TGTGCCAGCAGCGTAAGTGAAGGGGCGCTCAACACTGAAGCTTTCTTT. Its protein product is CASSVSEGALNTEAFF.